These 15 T cell receptor beta chains share one sample of origin, sequenced in a study of spatial heterogeneity in lung cancer. TCRdb independently ran MiXCR on the 5' RACE reads; one entry per CDR3 protein. The table includes tens of thousands of distinct CDR3 sequences, about 8.5% detected once. Time point denoted: sample taken at primary tumor resection. The specimen comprised PBMCs, sampled at surgery. The origin of the receptors is a male donor with early-stage non-small cell lung cancer.

V is TRBV11-2 and J is TRBJ2-1; the D gene could be TRBD1 or TRBD2 (6 bases each). This CDR3 comprises 15 residues. The germline V gene encodes CDR1 SGHAT and CDR2 FQNNGV. V lost 1 base, J lost 6 bases, and 13 bases lay in between. The CDR3 region is CASSLAWTAGNEQFF. The DNA of the CDR3 is TGTGCCAGCAGCTTAGCTTGGACAGCGGGCAATGAGCAGTTCTTC.

This clonotype showed up just a few times. The V and J genes are TRBV20-1 and TRBJ1-3; TRBD1 aligns across 7 bases. This CDR3 has 15 amino acids. Germline CDR1 is DFQATT and CDR2 is SNEGSKA (reference sequence). With 5 bases clipped from V and 4 bases from J, the junction kept 11 bases outside the gene matches. CDR3 nucleotide sequence: TGCAGTGCTGAAAACAGGGGATGGGGAGGAAACACCATATATTTT. Translated, it gives CSAENRGWGGNTIYF.

This clonotype was seen at least ten times. This sequence joins TRBV5-1 and TRBJ1-1, with D unresolved. Germline V gene sequence: CDR1 SGHRS, CDR2 YFSETQ. Trimming shortened V by 1 base and J by 4 bases, and 8 bases separated the two germline ends. The CDR3 is 13 amino acids. CDR3: CASSLSGGTEAFF. The CDR3 nucleotides read TGCGCCAGCAGCTTGTCGGGCGGCACTGAAGCTTTCTTT.

This clonotype showed up many times. The rearrangement joins TRBV27 to TRBJ1-1, with TRBD1 matching over 8 bases. CDR3 length: 13 amino acids. The germline gives CDR1 MNHEY, CDR2 SMNVEV (reference sequence). V was clipped by 0 bases and J by 8 bases; unmatched bases: 2. CDR3 protein: CASSLSGQEEAFF. The CDR3 DNA reads TGTGCCAGCAGTTTATCGGGACAGGAGGAAGCTTTCTTT.

This clonotype was observed many times. The chain carries TRBV4-1 and TRBJ1-5; 7 nucleotides agree with TRBD1. Germline trimming cut 3 bases from V and 2 bases from J; bases unmatched to any gene: 16. The CDR3 is 19 amino acids. Germline values: CDR1 MGHRA, CDR2 YSYEKL. The CDR3 loop reads CASSHIRAGGVSGNQPQHF. The CDR3 nucleotides read TGCGCCAGCAGCCACATACGTGCAGGGGGGGTGAGCGGCAATCAGCCCCAGCATTTT.

The gene calls are TRBV19 and TRBJ2-1; 11 nucleotides align to TRBD2. This CDR3 contains 13 residues. Germline V CDR1 and CDR2: LNHDA, SQIVND (reference sequence). Germline trimming cut 8 bases from V and 4 bases from J; bases unmatched to any gene: 1. The CDR3 region is CASRLAGYNEQFF. CDR3 sequence (DNA): TGTGCCAGTCGACTAGCGGGGTACAATGAGCAGTTCTTC.

This clonotype showed up just a few times. The chain employs TRBV7-8 and TRBJ2-1; perhaps TRBD2 as D (6 bases). Germline V gene data show CDR1 as SGHVS and CDR2 as FQNEAQ. There are 16 residues in the CDR3. The V and J ends lost 4 bases and 5 bases respectively, with 18 bases between them. CDR3 sequence: CASSWNVGLTHNEQFF. In DNA form, the CDR3 reads TGTGCCAGCAGCTGGAACGTGGGACTTACTCACAATGAGCAGTTCTTC.

This clonotype was seen at least ten times. The chain joins TRBV3-1 to TRBJ2-5; D is tentatively TRBD1 or TRBD2 (7 bases each). In germline, CDR1 is LGHDT, CDR2 YNNKEL (reference sequence). The V gene lost 1 base and the J gene lost 4 bases, with 13 bases spanning the gap. The CDR3 extends over 15 amino acids. The CDR3 bases are TGTGCCAGCAGCCAAGGACAGGGAGGGGGAGAGACCCAGTACTTC. Translated: CASSQGQGGGETQYF.

Ten or more counts support this clonotype. The CDR3 sequence: CASSQVRGSDNQPQHF. DNA for the CDR3: TGCGCCAGCAGCCAAGTTCGGGGCTCGGACAATCAGCCCCAGCATTTT. The V call is TRBV4-1, the J call TRBJ1-5, with D possibly TRBD1 on 5 matching bases. The CDR3 has 16 amino acids. Germline V gene lookup returns CDR1 MGHRA and CDR2 YSYEKL. V lost 1 base and J lost 3, with 13 bases in between.

There are a few counts of this clonotype. This chain connects TRBV12-3 or TRBV12-4 to TRBJ1-1; tentatively, D is TRBD1 (6 bases). V lost 0 bases to trimming and J lost 7 bases, with 18 bases between them. CDR3 length equals 16 residues. CDR3 DNA: TGTGCCAGCAGTTTAGCCCTGCGGGTCAGGGGCTTTGAAGCTTTCTTT. Protein: CASSLALRVRGFEAFF.

There are a few counts of this clonotype. The chain recombines TRBV28 with TRBJ2-5, with 8 positions matching TRBD1. The CDR3 is made up of 14 amino acids. CDR1 MDHEN and CDR2 SYDVKM come from the germline V gene. Trimming cost V 3 bases and J 5 bases; bases outside gene matches: 5. The CDR3 loop reads CASSFTTGVETQYF. CDR3 DNA sequence: TGTGCCAGCAGTTTTACGACAGGGGTTGAGACCCAGTACTTC.

The sample holds many counts of this clonotype. The V and J genes are TRBV4-1 and TRBJ2-7, with TRBD1 matching over 8 bases. CDR3 length: 17 residues. From germline, CDR1 is MGHRA and CDR2 YSYEKL. The junction had 9 bases not matched to a gene; V was cut back by 0 bases and J by 2 bases. The CDR3 DNA is TGCGCCAGCAGCCAAGAAAGATGGCAGGGGGCGGCCTACGAGCAGTACTTC. Residues: CASSQERWQGAAYEQYF.

The CDR3 is CASSSQYSWGQPQHF. The DNA for the CDR3 is TGTGCCAGCAGTTCACAGTACAGTTGGGGTCAGCCCCAGCATTTT. V gene TRBV6-5 combines with J gene TRBJ1-5; D call uncertain. V shed 4 bases and J shed 6 bases, with 16 bases lying between them. Germline lookup yields CDR1 MNHEY and CDR2 SVGAGI. This CDR3 region has 15 residues.

At least ten counts were recorded for this clonotype. V and J are TRBV12-3 or TRBV12-4 and TRBJ2-1, with 9 nucleotides matching TRBD2. The CDR3 runs 17 residues. V gave up 3 bases and J gave up 4 bases; unmatched junction bases: 10. The CDR3 bases are TGTGCCAGCAGTTTCGGTTTTGGAGCGGGGGGATACAATGAGCAGTTCTTC. The encoded protein is CASSFGFGAGGYNEQFF.

The gene calls are TRBV3-1 and TRBJ2-1, with 7 bases aligning to TRBD2. The CDR3 length is 15 residues. The germline CDR1 and CDR2 sequences are LGHDT and YNNKEL (reference sequence). V shed 5 bases, J shed 0 bases, and the junction held 4 bases outside the gene matches. The CDR3 loop is CASSDWGGSYNEQFF. CDR3 bases: TGTGCCAGCAGCGACTGGGGGGGCTCCTACAATGAGCAGTTCTTC.